The clone carrying this T cell receptor beta chain was recorded at least ten times. Its target is unknown. CDR1 is SGHAT and CDR2 is FQNNGV in the germline V gene. V lost 5 bases, J lost 4 bases, and 4 bases stayed unmatched. The length of the CDR3 is 15 residues. This entry comes from a study of T-cell memory formation after mild COVID-19. Study-level information: Clusters of TCRs were largely donor specific. Study-wide results and limits: Memory from before infection featured some responding clones, which suggests cross-reactive memory joined.

TCRdb reprocessed the 5' RACE reads with MiXCR, giving one entry per CDR3 protein. The repertoire consists of fewer than 450,000 distinct CDR3 sequences, with roughly 24% occurring once and the leading ten covering roughly 8.9%. Sequencing input: PBMCs or a T cell subset sorted from them (not recorded which). The sequence derives from an adult woman who had mild COVID-19 (a few samples of this study predate the infection). Cell type and time point are not known. V is TRBV11-2 and J is TRBJ2-1; 11 bases align to TRBD2. CDR3 sequence reads: CASSRGTSGYNEQFF. The CDR3 region has the DNA TGTGCCAGCAGCCGAGGGACTAGCGGATACAATGAGCAGTTCTTC.